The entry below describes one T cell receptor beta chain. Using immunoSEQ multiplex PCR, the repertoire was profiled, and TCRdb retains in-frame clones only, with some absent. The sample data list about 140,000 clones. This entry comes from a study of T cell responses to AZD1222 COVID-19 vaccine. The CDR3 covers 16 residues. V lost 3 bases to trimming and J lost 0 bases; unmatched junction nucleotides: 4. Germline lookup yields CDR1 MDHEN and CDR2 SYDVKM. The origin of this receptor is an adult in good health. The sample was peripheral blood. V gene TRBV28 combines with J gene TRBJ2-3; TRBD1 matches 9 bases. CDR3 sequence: CASSFGQGHSTDTQYF. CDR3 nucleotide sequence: TGTGCCAGCAGTTTCGGACAGGGGCATAGCACAGATACGCAGTATTTT.